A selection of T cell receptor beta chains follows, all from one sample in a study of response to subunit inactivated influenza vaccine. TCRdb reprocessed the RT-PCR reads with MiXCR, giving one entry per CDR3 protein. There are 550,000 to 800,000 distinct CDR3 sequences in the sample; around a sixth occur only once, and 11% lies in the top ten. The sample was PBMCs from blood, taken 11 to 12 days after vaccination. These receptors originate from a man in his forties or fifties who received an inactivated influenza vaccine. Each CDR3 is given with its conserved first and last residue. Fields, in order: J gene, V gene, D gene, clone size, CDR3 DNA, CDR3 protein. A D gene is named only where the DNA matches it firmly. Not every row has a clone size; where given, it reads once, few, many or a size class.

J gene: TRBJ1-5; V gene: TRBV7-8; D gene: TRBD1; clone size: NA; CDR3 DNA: TGTGCCAGCAGTTACCATGGGACAGATCAGCCCCAGCATTTT; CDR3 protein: CASSYHGTDQPQHF
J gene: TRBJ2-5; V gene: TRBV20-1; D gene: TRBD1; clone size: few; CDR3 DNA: TGCAGTGCTTACAGACAGGGTGAGACCCAGTACTTC; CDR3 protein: CSAYRQGETQYF
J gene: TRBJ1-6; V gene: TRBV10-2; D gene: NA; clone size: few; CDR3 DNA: TGCGCCAGCAGTGGATCCAGGGCGTCAAGTTCACCCCTCCACTTT; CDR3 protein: CASSGSRASSSPLHF
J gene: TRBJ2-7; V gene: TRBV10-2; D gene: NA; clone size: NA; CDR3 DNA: TGCGCCAGCAGTGAGTCCCAGGGCGCGGGCTACGAGCAGTACTTC; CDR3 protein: CASSESQGAGYEQYF
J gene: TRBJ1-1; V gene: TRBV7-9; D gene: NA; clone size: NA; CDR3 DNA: TGTGCCAGCAGCTTGCAGACTAACTCAGCTTTCTTT; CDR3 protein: CASSLQTNSAFF
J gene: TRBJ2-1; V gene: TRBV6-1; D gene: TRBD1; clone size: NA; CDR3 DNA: TGTGCCAGCAGTGAAGTCGATGGGACAGGGTGGAATGAGCAGTTCTTC; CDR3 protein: CASSEVDGTGWNEQFF
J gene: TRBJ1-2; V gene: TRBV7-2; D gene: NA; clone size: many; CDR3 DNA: TGTGCCAGCAGCTTAGCCCGCACTTCTAACTATGGCTACACCTTC; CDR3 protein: CASSLARTSNYGYTF
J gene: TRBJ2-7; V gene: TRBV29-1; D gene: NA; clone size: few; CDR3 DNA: TGCAGCGTGGGGAAGAGGGGGGATACCTACGAGCAGTACTTC; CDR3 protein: CSVGKRGDTYEQYF
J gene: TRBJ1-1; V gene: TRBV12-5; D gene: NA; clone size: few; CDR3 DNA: TGTGCTAGTGGTTTGGACGGATCCACTGAAGCTTTCTTT; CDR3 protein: CASGLDGSTEAFF
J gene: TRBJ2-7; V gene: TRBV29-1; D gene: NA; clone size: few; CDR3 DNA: TGCAGCGTGGCGCCAGGGGGGGCCTACGAGCAGTACTTC; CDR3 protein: CSVAPGGAYEQYF
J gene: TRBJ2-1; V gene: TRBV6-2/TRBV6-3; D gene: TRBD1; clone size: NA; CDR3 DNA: TGTGCCAGCAGTTTCCGGGACAGGGTGGGGAATGAGCAGTTCTTC; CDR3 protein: CASSFRDRVGNEQFF
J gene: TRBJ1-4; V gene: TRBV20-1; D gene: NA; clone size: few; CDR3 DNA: TGCAGTGCTAGAGATTTCCTCAAAGGTGATGAAAAACTGTTTTTT; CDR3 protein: CSARDFLKGDEKLFF
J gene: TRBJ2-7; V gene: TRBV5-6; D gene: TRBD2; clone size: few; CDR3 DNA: TGTGCCAGCAGCTTGATAGCGGGAAGGGAGCAGTACTTC; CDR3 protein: CASSLIAGREQYF
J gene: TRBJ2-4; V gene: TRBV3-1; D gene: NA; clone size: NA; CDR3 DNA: TGTGCCAGCAGCTCAGACCTCCGGGGGAACATTCAGTACTTC; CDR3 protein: CASSSDLRGNIQYF
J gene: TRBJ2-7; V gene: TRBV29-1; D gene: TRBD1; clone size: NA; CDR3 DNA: TGCAGCTGCATACAGGGGTACGAGCAGTACTTC; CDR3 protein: CSCIQGYEQYF
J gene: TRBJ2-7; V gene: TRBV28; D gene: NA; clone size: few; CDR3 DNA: TGTGCCAGCACTTCCGGGACGGAATCCTACGAGCAGTACTTC; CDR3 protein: CASTSGTESYEQYF
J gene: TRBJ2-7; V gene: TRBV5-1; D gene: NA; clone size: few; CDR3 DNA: TGCGCCAGCAGCTCCTCTCCAGGGCCCTACGAGCAGTACTTC; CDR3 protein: CASSSSPGPYEQYF
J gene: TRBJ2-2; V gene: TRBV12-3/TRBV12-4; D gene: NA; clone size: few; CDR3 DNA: TGTGCCAGCCAGTTCGGGGCCAACACCGGGGAGCTGTTTTTT; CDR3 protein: CASQFGANTGELFF
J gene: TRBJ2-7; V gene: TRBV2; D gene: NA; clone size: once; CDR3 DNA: TGTGCCAGCAGTCAAGGGACCGAGAGGAAAGAGCAGTACTTC; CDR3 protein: CASSQGTERKEQYF
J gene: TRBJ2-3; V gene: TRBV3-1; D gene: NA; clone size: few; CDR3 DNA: TGTGCCAGCGAAGGATCCCGGTGGGATACGCAGTATTTT; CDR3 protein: CASEGSRWDTQYF
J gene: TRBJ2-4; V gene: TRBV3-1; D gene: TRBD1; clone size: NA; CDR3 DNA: TGTGCCACCTGCAACTCTGACAGGGCTCTAGCCAAAAACATTCAGTACTTC; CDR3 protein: CATCNSDRALAKNIQYF
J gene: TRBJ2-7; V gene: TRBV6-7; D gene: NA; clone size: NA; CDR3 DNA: TGTGCCAGCAGTTACACCTCTACTGGGACCCTACCTCACTACGAGCAGTACTTC; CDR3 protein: CASSYTSTGTLPHYEQYF
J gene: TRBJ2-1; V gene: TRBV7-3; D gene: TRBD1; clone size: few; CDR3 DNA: TGTGCCAGCAGCTCGGGGACAGGAGGTCAGTTCTTC; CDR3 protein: CASSSGTGGQFF
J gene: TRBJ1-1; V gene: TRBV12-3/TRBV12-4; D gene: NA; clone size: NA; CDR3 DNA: TGTGCCAGCAGTCAAAGGGGGGGCGAGGACACTGAAGCTTTCTTT; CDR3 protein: CASSQRGGEDTEAFF
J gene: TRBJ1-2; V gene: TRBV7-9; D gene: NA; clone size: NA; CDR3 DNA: TGTGCCAGCAGCTTAGGGCATCGGGGCCAGAACTATGGCTACACCTTC; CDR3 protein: CASSLGHRGQNYGYTF
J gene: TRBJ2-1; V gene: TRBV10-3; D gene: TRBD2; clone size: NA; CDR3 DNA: TGTGCCATCAGTGATTCAGGGACTAAAATCAATGAGCAGTTCTTC; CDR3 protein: CAISDSGTKINEQFF